This T cell receptor (beta chain) was sequenced for a study of shared clonotypes between healthy human individuals. This CDR3 comprises 13 residues. Germline loops: CDR1 MNHNY, CDR2 SVGAGI (reference sequence). Trimming took off 4 bases at V and 5 bases at J, with 12 bases between the two ends. Terminally differentiated effector memory CD45RA+ cells were excluded from the naive CD8 cells, which were CD45RO-negative and positively selected for CCR7. Measured with immunoSEQ multiplex PCR; TCRdb has only the in-frame clones, and not every one. The table lists millions of clones, just under 95% of them singletons.

Sample: naive CD8+ T cells sorted from blood. The V gene is TRBV6-6, the J gene TRBJ2-7; D ambiguous. This receptor was taken from a man between 18 and 29 years old in good health. CDR3 coding DNA: TGTGCCAGCAGTTCTATTGGTGGTCACGAGCAGTACTTC. It codes for CASSSIGGHEQYF.